This TCR beta chain came from a study of PD-1 blockade in classical Hodgkin lymphoma (dated by TCRdb to between 2020 and 2021). Regarding the study in general: Nivolumab dosing was 3 mg/kg intravenously every 2 weeks, continuing until either disease progression or unacceptable toxicity. To define a peripheral blood immune signature of response to PD-1 blockade in classical Hodgkin lymphoma, the study combined TCR beta sequencing with CyTOF.

What the study reported, not specific to this receptor: Baseline TCR diversity was reported to be lower in newly diagnosed patients than in healthy donors, and even lower in relapsed/refractory patients. By C4D1, a significant rise was seen in CD4+ TCR diversity but not in CD8+ TCR diversity (p=0.0027 vs p=0.16), and the rise was most apparent among complete responders (p=0.02). The study covered only a single clinical trial cohort, and the causes of the repertoire differences, possibly disease activity or prior therapy, were still not defined. Among trial patients, those achieving complete response had baseline diversity similar to that of newly diagnosed patients, while diversity was significantly lower in partial responders and progressors. Diversity was lower in patients who began nivolumab less than 1 year after ASCT, so these patients were left out of later analyses to avoid confounding by immune reconstitution.

Genomic DNA was extracted with the Qiagen DNeasy kit from unsorted PBMCs and from negatively selected CD4+ and CD8+ fractions. Amplification of TCR beta CDR3 regions was done by immunoSEQ multiplex PCR with primers that anneal to V and J segments. A synthetic immune receptor repertoire was used to minimize amplification bias, and remaining bias was computationally removed after sequencing. For the original study's pipeline: Repertoire diversity was quantified as the Shannon entropy index using custom Python scripts. Unsorted, CD4+ and CD8+ repertoires were analyzed separately, except in combined analyses where CD4+ and CD8+ sequences were merged in silico. Clonal expansion was defined as at least a 2-fold frequency increase after treatment relative to C1D1, with a pseudocount of 0.5 for undetected baseline clones. Clones with 0 or 1 copy at C1D1 were defined as singleton clones, while clones with 2 or more copies were defined as non-singleton clones. Clones expanded in unsorted samples were labelled as CD4+, CD8+ or unknown by matching protein sequences in sorted samples from the same patient. Wilcoxon tests were applied to paired samples to test diversity changes from C1D1 to C4D1. Here the immuneACCESS table is served through TCRdb, limited to in-frame sequences with V and J called. Missing clones are a known gap in these copies; in checked studies unresolved V genes cover under half, and the rest lacks a known reason. That table gives V, J and clone size, and the DNA gave D and trimming. Within this sample are 90,000 to 110,000 clones, with over 85% of them counted one time only. Clones ranked in the top ten supply roughly 19% of the sample.

The trim is 2 bases for V and 3 bases for J, with a gap of 10 bases between the germline ends. Including cysteine and phenylalanine, the CDR3 has 15 amino acids. This entry keeps only the CDR3 DNA: 45 bases, framed from base 1. The CDR1 and CDR2 encoded by the germline V gene are SGHDN and FVKESK. In light of the paper, this sample's time point label describes: cycle 4 day 1 (C4D1), after 5 to 7 weeks of nivolumab. Relapse after autologous stem cell transplantation had occurred in all trial patients, and cohorts A, B and C were distinguished by prior brentuximab vedotin exposure. The trial cohort was composed of about 60 patients with relapsed/refractory classical Hodgkin lymphoma, for whom complete response, partial response or progressive disease was recorded as best overall response. Single-agent nivolumab was administered to trial patients in the multi-cohort phase II CheckMate 205 trial. An independent review committee assessed best overall response by applying the 2007 International Working Group response criteria. Trial PBMCs were obtained immediately prior to nivolumab initiation (C1D1) and on therapy at cycle 2 day 1 and cycle 4 day 1. After peripheral blood was drawn into 8 mL Vacutainer Cell Preparation Tubes, PBMCs were isolated by centrifugation and then cryopreserved.

Comments on this clone: This clone's antigen is unknown. Base qualities are missing; no much larger clone stands one base away.

Sample: peripheral blood mononuclear cells (PBMCs), taken before the fourth cycle of nivolumab. In this chain, TRBV14 is recombined with TRBJ2-2, and the D gene may be TRBD2, 6 bases matching. This clonotype was sampled from a human donor with classical Hodgkin lymphoma. The DNA sequence is as follows: TGTGCCAGCAGCCAAAGGACTACCTACACCGGGGAGCTGTTTTTT. It translates to CASSQRTTYTGELFF.